These 16 T cell receptor beta chains were sequenced from one sample in a study of blood T cell repertoires in COVID-19. Some clones are missing from TCRdb's copy, which holds only in-frame ones; the method was immunoSEQ multiplex PCR. Of some 200,000 clones listed, about 80% are singletons. Input material: peripheral blood. Every receptor here comes from a human donor with acute or convalescent COVID-19. The donor label of this sample is uncertain.

The chain has TRBV5-4 and TRBJ2-3, with TRBD2 matching over 12 bases. The CDR3 totals 16 residues. The V and J ends lost 4 bases and 0 bases, in that order; junction bases with no gene match: 3. Germline CDR1 and CDR2: SGHNT and YYREEE (reference sequence). The CDR3 bases are TGTGCCAGCAGCCGTGGGACTAGCGGGAGCACAGATACGCAGTATTTT. Amino acid sequence: CASSRGTSGSTDTQYF.

This clone showed up just once. The genes are TRBV2 and TRBJ2-7, with a tentative D call TRBD1 (6 bases). V lost 6 bases to trimming and J lost 4 bases, with 22 bases between them. CDR3 length: 16 amino acids. Germline values: CDR1 SNHLY, CDR2 FYNNEI. CDR3 sequence reads: CASRVARTSGAYEQYF. The CDR3 DNA is TGTGCCAGCAGAGTGGCCAGGACTTCAGGGGCATACGAGCAGTACTTC. The whole variable domain, remainder taken from reference TRBV2 and TRBJ2-7, is EPEVTQTPSHQVTQMGQEVILRCVPISNHLYFYWYRQILGQKVEFLVSFYNNEISEKSEIFDDQFSVERPDGSNFTLKIRSTKLEDSAMYFCASRVARTSGAYEQYFGPGTRLTVT.

This rearrangement joins TRBV18 to TRBJ2-3, with a possible D match to TRBD2 (5 bases). Germline values: CDR1 KGHSH, CDR2 LQKENI. The V and J ends lost 2 bases and 0 bases respectively, with 9 bases between them. The CDR3 is 15 residues long. The CDR3, as DNA: TGTGCCAGCTCACCAGGAGGTGGGAGCACAGATACGCAGTATTTT. It translates to CASSPGGGSTDTQYF.

The J gene is TRBJ2-1, the V gene TRBV7-3, with D possibly TRBD2 on 6 matching bases. This CDR3 is built from 14 residues. Trimming shortened V by 1 base and J by 5 bases, and 9 bases separated the two germline ends. Germline assignment: CDR1 SGHTA and CDR2 FQGTGA. The chain's CDR3 is CASSLSGVNNEQFF. The CDR3 coding sequence is TGTGCCAGCAGCTTAAGCGGGGTAAACAATGAGCAGTTCTTC.

This sequence joins TRBV5-4 and TRBJ2-7; 7 bases line up with TRBD1. In germline, CDR1 is SGHNT, CDR2 YYREEE (reference sequence). The V segment lost 5 bases and the J segment 2 bases; nucleotides outside the gene matches: 13. This CDR3 spans 16 amino acids. The CDR3 here is CASSPGLRDSAYEQYF. CDR3 bases: TGTGCCAGCAGTCCAGGACTCCGGGACAGTGCCTACGAGCAGTACTTC.

The chain uses TRBV19 and TRBJ1-1, with D possibly TRBD1 on 5 matching bases. Trimming took 3 bases from V and 10 from J, leaving 12 bases between them. Germline CDR1 LNHDA, CDR2 SQIVND (reference sequence). The CDR3 has 12 amino acids. The chain's CDR3 is CASSMREGIAFF. The CDR3 DNA is TGTGCCAGTAGTATGAGGGAGGGGATAGCTTTCTTT.

The chain couples TRBV5-4 to TRBJ1-1, with TRBD1 as a possible D gene (5 bases). This CDR3 is 14 amino acids long. V was pared by 4 bases and J by 1 base, with 11 bases between. Germline V gene data show CDR1 as SGHNT and CDR2 as YYREEE (reference sequence). CDR3 amino acids: CASSRDSANTEAFF. The CDR3 nucleotides are TGTGCCAGCAGCCGGGACTCGGCGAACACTGAAGCTTTCTTT.

The chain uses TRBV7-2 and TRBJ2-1; D ambiguous. CDR1 is SGHTA, CDR2 FQGNSA, per germline. The CDR3 consists of 13 residues. The ends were cut back, 5 bases at V and 9 bases at J, with 14 bases in the middle. The CDR3 DNA follows: TGTGCCAGCAGCCCCCAAAGGAGTGTTGAGCAGTTCTTC. This gives the protein CASSPQRSVEQFF.

The chain employs TRBV7-9 and TRBJ2-1; the match to TRBD2 covers 11 bases. CDR1 is SEHNR and CDR2 is FQNEAQ in the germline V gene (reference sequence). The CDR3 is made up of 17 amino acids. V trimming: 3 bases; J trimming: 3 bases; junction bases outside the gene matches: 7. CDR3: CASSFGAGTSGYNEQFF. DNA of the CDR3: TGTGCCAGCAGCTTCGGGGCCGGGACTAGCGGCTACAATGAGCAGTTCTTC.

V usage is TRBV2 and J usage is TRBJ2-1; maybe TRBD1 (6 bases). V was clipped by 6 bases and J by 7 bases, with 16 bases between them. Germline assignment: CDR1 SNHLY and CDR2 FYNNEI. The CDR3 contains 14 residues. CDR3 amino acids: CASRGAEVRNEQFF. CDR3 coding DNA: TGTGCCAGCAGGGGGGCTGAGGTGCGAAATGAGCAGTTCTTC. Drawing the rest from reference TRBV2 and TRBJ2-1, the complete variable domain is EPEVTQTPSHQVTQMGQEVILRCVPISNHLYFYWYRQILGQKVEFLVSFYNNEISEKSEIFDDQFSVERPDGSNFTLKIRSTKLEDSAMYFCASRGAEVRNEQFFGPGTRLTVL.

The CDR3, as DNA: TGTGCCAGCAGCTTACTAAGGGAGGGAAGAGAAAAACTGTTTTTT. Its protein product is CASSLLREGREKLFF. J is TRBJ1-4 and V is TRBV7-2; D remains ambiguous. This CDR3 has 15 residues. V was cut by 2 bases and J by 8 bases, with 15 bases left in between. Germline CDR1 is SGHTA and CDR2 is FQGNSA. Using reference TRBV7-2 and TRBJ1-4 for the parts outside the CDR3, the full variable domain is GAGVSQSPSNKVTEKGKDVELRCDPISGHTALYWYRQSLGQGLEFLIYFQGNSAPDKSGLPSDRFSAERTGGSVSTLTIQRTQQEDSAVYLCASSLLREGREKLFFGSGTQLSVL.

Note on this clone: The sample has other DNA sequences that encode this CDR3 too. This chain joins TRBV18 and TRBJ1-2, with 7 nucleotides matching TRBD1. This CDR3 spans 13 amino acids. Trimming at V came to 2 bases and at J to 5 bases, leaving 2 bases not matched to a gene. In germline, CDR1 is KGHSH, CDR2 LQKENI. CDR3 DNA: TGTGCCAGCTCACCAGACAGGGATTATGGCTACACCTTC. Its protein is CASSPDRDYGYTF.

This clone was observed a few times. V and J are TRBV2 and TRBJ2-3; TRBD2 aligns across 12 bases. Germline V gene lookup returns CDR1 SNHLY and CDR2 FYNNEI. CDR3 size: 16 residues. Trimming removed 5 bases from V and 1 base from J; junction bases left unmatched: 4. CDR3 sequence (DNA): TGTGCCAGCAGTCTACTAGCGGGGGGCCGCACAGATACGCAGTATTTT. Protein sequence: CASSLLAGGRTDTQYF.

This clone has only a few counts. This chain joins TRBV3-1 (or the pseudogene TRBV3-2) and TRBJ1-2, with a tentative D call TRBD1 (5 bases). Trimming cost V 6 bases and J 0 bases, with 11 bases left between them. Germline V gene data show CDR1 as LGHDT and CDR2 as YNNKEL (reference sequence). This CDR3 has 14 amino acids. The CDR3 sequence is CASRGLRANYGYTF. DNA for the CDR3: TGTGCCAGCAGGGGACTTAGAGCTAACTATGGCTACACCTTC.

This clone was detected only once. This chain links TRBV19 with TRBJ1-3; the D is unclear. V shed 6 bases and J shed 2 bases, with 11 bases lying between them. Per germline, CDR1 LNHDA and CDR2 SQIVND (reference sequence). There are 14 residues in the CDR3. The CDR3 DNA reads as TGTGCCAGTAGACCCCCCGGGACTGGAAACACCATATATTTT. This translates into CASRPPGTGNTIYF.

A remark on this clone: This sample includes further DNA sequences coding for the same CDR3. The rearrangement links TRBV5-1 to TRBJ2-2, with a weak D call TRBD1 (5 bases). V was pared by 2 bases and J by 4 bases, with 12 bases between. Germline CDR1 reads SGHRS; CDR2 reads YFSETQ. The CDR3 has 15 amino acids. CDR3 bases: TGCGCCAGCAGCTTAGACGGTGACAGCACCGGGGAGCTGTTTTTT. It encodes CASSLDGDSTGELFF.